A single sample gave rise to the 18 T cell receptor beta chains below, sequenced in a study of cytomegalovirus exposure and HLA in healthy donors. With 60 Vbeta and 13 Jbeta primers, the PCR was carried out. Some clones are missing from TCRdb's copy, which holds only in-frame ones; the method was immunoSEQ multiplex PCR. Of about 120,000 clones listed, roughly 9% were seen once; the top ten hold approximately 6%. Sequences were obtained from PBMCs. The receptors were gathered from a woman aged 35 to 49 in good health and CMV-seropositive.

A few counts support this clone. This rearrangement joins TRBV19 to TRBJ2-5; the match to TRBD1 covers 7 bases. The CDR3 length is 14 residues. Germline V gives CDR1 LNHDA, CDR2 SQIVND (reference sequence). Trimming removed 5 bases from V and 5 bases from J; junction bases left unmatched: 8. The CDR3, as DNA: TGTGCCAGTAGTCCCGGGACAGCGAGGGAGACCCAGTACTTC. The encoded protein is CASSPGTARETQYF.

This clone was seen a handful of times. This chain connects TRBV6-5 to TRBJ1-4, with D hard to call. The germline V and J ends were trimmed by 8 bases and 7 bases, with 11 bases remaining between them. Germline CDR1 reads MNHEY; CDR2 reads SVGAGI. This CDR3 is built from 12 residues. CDR3 amino acids: CASGGRVEKLFF. In DNA form, the CDR3 reads TGTGCCAGCGGAGGGAGGGTTGAAAAACTGTTTTTT.

V gene TRBV7-9 combines with J gene TRBJ1-5; no clear D. The CDR3 extends over 12 amino acids. Germline V gives CDR1 SEHNR, CDR2 FQNEAQ (reference sequence). Trimming removed 8 bases from V and 2 bases from J, with 7 bases in between. The CDR3 DNA follows: TGTGCCAGCTCCGGTGGCAATCAGCCCCAGCATTTT. Amino acids: CASSGGNQPQHF.

This clone has a handful of counts. This chain uses TRBV6-5 with TRBJ1-2; 7 bases map to TRBD1. V gave up 0 bases and J gave up 6 bases; unmatched junction bases: 10. This CDR3 is built from 16 residues. Per germline, CDR1 MNHEY and CDR2 SVGAGI. The CDR3 nucleotides are TGTGCCAGCAGTTACTCGACCCTCAGGGGGATGGATGGCTACACCTTC. This sequence encodes CASSYSTLRGMDGYTF.

The rearrangement joins TRBV5-4 to TRBJ2-1; D may be TRBD1 (6 bases). CDR3 size: 15 residues. The germline CDR1 and CDR2 sequences are SGHNT and YYREEE (reference sequence). The germline V and J ends were trimmed by 4 bases and 10 bases, with 21 bases remaining between them. The CDR3 DNA is TGTGCCAGCAGCCCCCTGGGGTTTACAGGGAGAGAGCAGTTCTTC. This sequence encodes CASSPLGFTGREQFF. The full variable domain, completed using reference TRBV5-4 and TRBJ2-1, is ETGVTQSPTHLIKTRGQQVTLRCSSQSGHNTVSWYQQALGQGPQFIFQYYREEENGRGNFPPRFSGLQFPNYSSELNVNALELDDSALYLCASSPLGFTGREQFFGPGTRLTVL.

The chain has TRBV5-1 and TRBJ1-4, with TRBD1 as a possible D gene (5 bases). This CDR3 is built from 14 residues. Germline CDR1 and CDR2: SGHRS and YFSETQ. Deletions cut 4 bases from V and 8 bases from J, with 15 bases between. The CDR3 region is CASSPTAGLEKLFF. The CDR3 DNA reads as TGCGCCAGCAGCCCCACGGCGGGGCTCGAAAAACTGTTTTTT.

The chain is built from TRBV18 and TRBJ1-1, with D unclear. Germline loops: CDR1 KGHSH, CDR2 LQKENI. Trimming pared 2 bases from V and 0 bases from J, leaving 7 bases between. CDR3 length: 14 amino acids. The CDR3 loop is CASSPGLVNTEAFF. For the CDR3, the DNA is TGTGCCAGCTCACCAGGGCTGGTGAACACTGAAGCTTTCTTT. Filled out from reference TRBV18 and TRBJ1-1, the complete variable domain reads NAGVMQNPRHLVRRRGQEARLRCSPMKGHSHVYWYRQLPEEGLKFMVYLQKENIIDESGMPKERFSAEFPKEGPSILRIQQVVRGDSAAYFCASSPGLVNTEAFFGQGTRLTVV.

This clone was counted only a few times. This chain links TRBV25-1 with TRBJ1-4, with D hard to call. Germline-derived CDR1 and CDR2 are MGHDK and SYGVNS. The CDR3 runs to 16 residues. V was shortened by 1 base and J by 0 bases, with 9 bases between the two germline ends. CDR3 in amino acids: CASSELGQATNEKLFF. The CDR3 DNA reads TGTGCCAGCAGTGAATTGGGTCAGGCAACTAATGAAAAACTGTTTTTT.

V and J are TRBV28 and TRBJ2-2; 10 bases are a match to TRBD1. Germline V gene lookup returns CDR1 MDHEN and CDR2 SYDVKM. CDR3 length: 16 amino acids. V was pared by 5 bases and J by 4 bases, with 7 bases of the junction left unmatched. The CDR3 region is CASSPLGQGITGELFF. CDR3 sequence (DNA): TGTGCCAGCAGTCCTCTGGGACAGGGGATCACCGGGGAGCTGTTTTTT.

There are a few counts of this clone. V gene TRBV20-1 combines with J gene TRBJ1-1; no clear D gene. In germline, CDR1 is DFQATT, CDR2 SNEGSKA (reference sequence). Trimming removed 5 bases at V and 2 bases at J, with 6 bases between. The CDR3 runs 11 residues. CDR3 sequence: CSAEENTEAFF. DNA of the CDR3: TGCAGTGCTGAGGAAAACACTGAAGCTTTCTTT.

The V call is TRBV27, the J call TRBJ2-2; 9 nucleotides align to TRBD1. Germline values: CDR1 MNHEY, CDR2 SMNVEV (reference sequence). The CDR3 covers 17 residues. V trimming: 7 bases; J trimming: 0 bases; junction bases outside the gene matches: 9. The CDR3 DNA is TGTGCCAGCACCAGCGACAGGGGGTACGCGAACACCGGGGAGCTGTTTTTT. Translated: CASTSDRGYANTGELFF.

CDR3 sequence: CASSLYTLLGSGGSYEQYF. The CDR3 region has the DNA TGCGCCAGCAGCCTGTATACCCTCCTTGGTAGCGGGGGGTCCTACGAGCAGTACTTC. The rearrangement uses TRBV4-1 and TRBJ2-7, with 10 bases aligning to TRBD2. CDR3 length: 19 residues. The germline CDR1 and CDR2 sequences are MGHRA and YSYEKL. Trimming at V came to 4 bases and at J to 1 base, leaving 16 bases not matched to a gene.

This chain uses TRBV19 with TRBJ1-5; TRBD1 agrees at 8 bases. Germline V gene lookup returns CDR1 LNHDA and CDR2 SQIVND (reference sequence). The CDR3 spans 14 residues. V was clipped by 6 bases and J by 5 bases; unmatched bases: 6. The DNA for the CDR3 is TGTGCCAGTAGGAAGGACAGGGTTGATCAGCCCCAGCATTTT. It yields the protein CASRKDRVDQPQHF.

In this sample, this clone turned up a few times. CDR3: CASSSRHRGLETQYF. DNA of the CDR3: TGTGCCAGCTCCTCAAGGCACAGGGGTCTGGAGACCCAGTACTTC. The chain is built from TRBV18 and TRBJ2-5; 7 bases match TRBD1. CDR1 is KGHSH, CDR2 LQKENI, per germline. The CDR3 consists of 15 residues. V gave up 6 bases and J gave up 5 bases; unmatched junction bases: 12.

The chain is built from TRBV5-1 and TRBJ2-7; tentative D call: TRBD2 (6 bases). The CDR3 loop spans 13 amino acids. The ends were cut back, 6 bases at V and 1 base at J, with 11 bases in the middle. The germline V gene encodes CDR1 SGHRS and CDR2 YFSETQ. CDR3 in DNA: TGCGCCAGCACCCGGGACTCTTCCTACGAGCAGTACTTC. It encodes CASTRDSSYEQYF.

This clone was seen a few times. This sequence joins TRBV6-1 and TRBJ2-2; a weak D match, TRBD1 (5 bases). The germline CDR1 and CDR2 sequences are MNHNS and SASEGT. The V gene lost 0 bases and the J gene lost 1 base, with 6 bases spanning the gap. The CDR3 sequence is 15 residues long. CDR3 sequence: CASSEARVNTGELFF. CDR3 coding DNA: TGTGCCAGCAGTGAAGCCAGGGTGAACACCGGGGAGCTGTTTTTT.

The sample holds a few counts of this clone. The V gene is TRBV15, the J gene TRBJ2-3, with D perhaps matching TRBD2 (5 bases). The CDR3 is 16 amino acids. Trimming stripped 6 bases from V and 2 bases from J, with 18 bases between. Germline CDR1 is LNHNV and CDR2 is YYDKDF (reference sequence). CDR3 sequence reads: CATRPRGRLATDTQYF. The CDR3 DNA is TGTGCCACCAGACCGAGAGGGCGGCTGGCCACAGATACGCAGTATTTT.

This chain uses TRBV18 with TRBJ2-6; 10 nucleotides align to TRBD1. Germline trimming cut 4 bases from V and 2 bases from J; bases unmatched to any gene: 8. The CDR3 has 18 amino acids. Germline V lookup: CDR1 KGHSH, CDR2 LQKENI. The CDR3 DNA sequence: TGTGCCAGCTCACTTTCGACAGGGGGCGCGGCTGGGGCCAACGTCCTGACTTTC. This translates into CASSLSTGGAAGANVLTF.